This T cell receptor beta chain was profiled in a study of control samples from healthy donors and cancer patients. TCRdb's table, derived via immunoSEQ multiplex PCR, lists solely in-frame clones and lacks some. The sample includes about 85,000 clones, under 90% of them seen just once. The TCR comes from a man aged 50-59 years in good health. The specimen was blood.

CDR3 region: CASSAEEGYEQYF. The CDR3 nucleotides are TGTGCCAGCAGCGCGGAAGAAGGCTACGAGCAGTACTTC. The chain is built from TRBV27 and TRBJ2-7; no clear D. This CDR3 spans 13 amino acids. Trimming removed 6 bases from V and 3 bases from J, with 12 bases in between. The germline gives CDR1 MNHEY, CDR2 SMNVEV (reference sequence).